A single sample gave rise to the 8 T cell receptor beta chains below, sequenced in a study of T cell repertoires in cytomegalovirus infection. These receptors' targets are unknown. TCRdb re-analysed the reads in MiXCR, keeping a single row per CDR3 protein. The table lists hundreds of thousands of distinct CDR3 sequences, approximately 33% of them singletons. Material: cultured PBMCs, obtained from culture after CMV antigen stimulation. These receptors were taken from a human donor in good health (CMV status not recorded). Some clones in this sample may be carry-over from other donors' samples.

This chain joins TRBV18 and TRBJ2-7; D is possibly TRBD2 (5 bases). Germline loops: CDR1 KGHSH, CDR2 LQKENI. This CDR3 spans 15 amino acids. The ends were cut back, 3 bases at V and 1 base at J, with 13 bases in the middle. The CDR3 DNA sequence: TGTGCCAGCTCACCCGGACTCACTACGTCCTACGAGCAGTACTTC. It codes for CASSPGLTTSYEQYF. Filled out from reference TRBV18 and TRBJ2-7, the complete variable domain reads NAGVMQNPRHLVRRRGQEARLRCSPMKGHSHVYWYRQLPEEGLKFMVYLQKENIIDESGMPKERFSAEFPKEGPSILRIQQVVRGDSAAYFCASSPGLTTSYEQYFGPGTRLTVT.

This clonotype was observed a few times. The chain joins TRBV7-2 to TRBJ1-2, with D unclear. Trimming stripped 6 bases from V and 2 bases from J, with 10 bases between. Germline lookup yields CDR1 SGHTA and CDR2 FQGNSA. The CDR3 spans 13 residues. The CDR3 sequence is CASSPRLNYGYTF. The CDR3 DNA reads as TGTGCCAGCAGTCCAAGGTTGAACTATGGCTACACCTTC. The full variable domain, its missing parts supplied by reference TRBV7-2 and TRBJ1-2, is GAGVSQSPSNKVTEKGKDVELRCDPISGHTALYWYRQSLGQGLEFLIYFQGNSAPDKSGLPSDRFSAERTGGSVSTLTIQRTQQEDSAVYLCASSPRLNYGYTFGSGTRLTVV.

The chain joins TRBV7-2 to TRBJ2-4; 9 bases match TRBD2. This CDR3 has 16 amino acids. The germline V gene has CDR1 SGHTA and CDR2 FQGNSA. V gave up 1 base and J gave up 6 bases; unmatched junction bases: 7. CDR3 sequence: CASSLGGGGAGNIQYF. CDR3 DNA sequence: TGTGCCAGCAGCTTAGGTGGCGGGGGGGCCGGAAACATTCAGTACTTC.

This clonotype was seen more than once but under ten times. This sequence joins TRBV10-2 and TRBJ2-1; TRBD2 matches at 8 bases. The CDR3 length is 16 residues. The J segment lost 7 bases and the V segment lost 0 bases, leaving 8 bases of the junction unmatched. The germline V gene has CDR1 WSHSY and CDR2 SAAADI. CDR3 nucleotide sequence: TGCGCCAGCAGTGAGTCGCAGCGGGGGCGGTATAATGAGCAGTTCTTC. Its translation: CASSESQRGRYNEQFF.

A few counts support this clonotype. The rearrangement uses TRBV7-9 and TRBJ2-5; 14 bases are shared with TRBD2. With V trimmed by 6 bases and J by 5 bases, 2 bases remained unmatched. Germline CDR1 and CDR2: SEHNR and FQNEAQ (reference sequence). CDR3 length: 14 amino acids. Here the CDR3 reads CASRRLAGGETQYF. In nucleotides, the CDR3 is TGTGCCAGCAGACGACTAGCGGGAGGGGAGACCCAGTACTTC.

The chain joins TRBV12-3 or TRBV12-4 to TRBJ1-1; D unresolved. The CDR3 has 14 residues. The V gene lost 4 bases and the J gene lost 1 base, with 10 bases spanning the gap. CDR3 sequence reads: CASSWAPRNTEAFF. CDR3 DNA: TGTGCCAGCAGTTGGGCACCCAGGAACACTGAAGCTTTCTTT.

The rearrangement joins TRBV6-1 to TRBJ2-5; 9 bases are shared with TRBD2. The germline V gene has CDR1 MNHNS and CDR2 SASEGT. This CDR3 spans 14 amino acids. J was trimmed by 6 bases and V by 1 base; bases with no gene match: 3. The CDR3, as DNA: TGTGCCAGCAGTGAAGTCCTAGCGGGAAAGACCCAGTACTTC. It specifies CASSEVLAGKTQYF.

This clonotype turned up a few times. The chain links TRBV27 to TRBJ1-6, with TRBD1 as a possible D gene (5 bases). Germline CDR1 MNHEY, CDR2 SMNVEV (reference sequence). The V end lost 0 bases, the J end lost 1 base, and 7 bases lay between the germline ends. The CDR3 is 16 amino acids. The CDR3 nucleotides are TGTGCCAGCAGTTTATCCGACAGTTCCTATAATTCACCCCTCCACTTT. It specifies CASSLSDSSYNSPLHF.